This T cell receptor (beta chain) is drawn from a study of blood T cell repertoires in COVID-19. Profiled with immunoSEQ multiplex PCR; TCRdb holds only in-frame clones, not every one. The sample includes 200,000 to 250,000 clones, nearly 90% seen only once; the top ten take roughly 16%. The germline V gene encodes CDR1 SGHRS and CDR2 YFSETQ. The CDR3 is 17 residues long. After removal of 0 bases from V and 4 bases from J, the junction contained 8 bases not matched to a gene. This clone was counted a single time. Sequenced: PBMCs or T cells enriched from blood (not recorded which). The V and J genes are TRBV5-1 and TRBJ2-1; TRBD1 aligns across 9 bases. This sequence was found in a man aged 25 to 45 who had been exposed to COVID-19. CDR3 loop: CASSLASGTGLYNEQFF. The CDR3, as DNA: TGCGCCAGCAGCTTGGCCTCCGGGACAGGGCTATACAATGAGCAGTTCTTC.